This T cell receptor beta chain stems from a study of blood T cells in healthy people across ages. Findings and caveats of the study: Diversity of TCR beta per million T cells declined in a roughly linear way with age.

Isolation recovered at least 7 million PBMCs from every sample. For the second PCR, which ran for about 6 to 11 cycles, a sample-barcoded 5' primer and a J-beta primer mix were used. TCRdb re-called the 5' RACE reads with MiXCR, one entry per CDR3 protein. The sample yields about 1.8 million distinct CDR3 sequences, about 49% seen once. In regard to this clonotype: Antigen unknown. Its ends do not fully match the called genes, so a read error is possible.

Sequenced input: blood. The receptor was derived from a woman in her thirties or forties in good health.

CDR3 sequence reads: CASPPRAASTDTQYF. DNA for the CDR3: TGTGCCAGCCCACCACGGGCAGCTAGCACAGATACGCAGTATTTT. This chain joins TRBV18 and TRBJ2-3, with D unresolved. CDR3 length equals 15 residues. Germline CDR1 is KGHSH and CDR2 is LQKENI.